These T cell receptor beta chains were read from a single sample in a study of blood T cell repertoires in COVID-19. Using immunoSEQ multiplex PCR, the repertoire was profiled, and TCRdb retains in-frame clones only, with some absent. Among under 200,000 clones listed, 87% were seen once. The source material was peripheral blood. The receptors were gathered from a woman aged 55 to 70 who had recovered from COVID-19. Both conserved end residues are part of each CDR3. D genes are given only for firm matches. Not all rows give a size; the values are once, few, many and, for expanded clones, a class.

j_call,d_call,clone_size,v_call,cdr3_nt,cdr3_aa
TRBJ1-6,TRBD1,-,TRBV27,TGTGCCAGCAGCCCATATCCACAGGGGTCCAATTCACCCCTCCACTTT,CASSPYPQGSNSPLHF
TRBJ2-5,TRBD1,-,TRBV25-1,TGTGCCAGCAGCGAACAGGGGCGATCCGGGACCCAGTACTTC,CASSEQGRSGTQYF
TRBJ2-2,-,-,TRBV5-1,TGCGCCAGCAGCTTGGCCGGTAGCAGGGTGAACACCGGGGAGCTGTTTTTT,CASSLAGSRVNTGELFF
TRBJ1-2,-,-,TRBV2,TGTGCCAGCAGTGTGCGGGGTCTGAACTATGGCTACACCTTC,CASSVRGLNYGYTF
TRBJ1-2,-,-,TRBV15,TGTGCCACCAGCACAGGGTTTAACTATGGCTACACCTTC,CATSTGFNYGYTF
TRBJ1-5,-,few,TRBV5-1,TGCGCCAGCAGCCCATCCACAGGGCACCAGCCCCAGCATTTT,CASSPSTGHQPQHF
TRBJ2-1,-,-,TRBV7-9,TGTGCCAGCAGCAACGGAGCGTCAGGGTCATATGAGCAGTTCTTC,CASSNGASGSYEQFF
TRBJ1-5,-,-,TRBV28,TGTGCCAGTGGGAGGGGCGATAGCAATCAGCCCCAGCATTTT,CASGRGDSNQPQHF
TRBJ1-2,-,once,TRBV24-1,TGTGCCACCTCTAGGACAGACGGGGATGGCTACACCTTC,CATSRTDGDGYTF
TRBJ2-5,-,few,TRBV5-5,TGTGCCAGCAGGGTCATGCCTGGGCCCGAGACCCAGTACTTC,CASRVMPGPETQYF
TRBJ1-5,TRBD1,-,TRBV10-3,TGTGCCATCAGTGAATCAGGGGGAGATCAGCCCCAGCATTTT,CAISESGGDQPQHF
TRBJ1-6,-,-,TRBV11-3,TGTGCCAGCAGCTTAGATCCGGCGGCACCCCTCCACTTT,CASSLDPAAPLHF
TRBJ2-5,TRBD2,-,TRBV28,TGTGCCAGCAGTTTATTGGGACTAGCGGGGGACCTCGGAAAAGAGACCCAGTACTTC,CASSLLGLAGDLGKETQYF
TRBJ2-1,TRBD1,-,TRBV15,TGTGCCACCAGCACAAGACAGGGGTTCGCCTACAATGAGCAGTTCTTC,CATSTRQGFAYNEQFF
TRBJ1-5,-,once,TRBV13,TGTGCCAGCAGCCTCTCCCCCTTTAGCGGCAGGGGCAATCAGCCCCAGCATTTT,CASSLSPFSGRGNQPQHF
TRBJ1-3,-,-,TRBV29-1,TGCAGAGACAGAAACACCATATATTTT,CRDRNTIYF
TRBJ1-2,TRBD1,-,TRBV7-2,TGTGCCAGCAGCCCGGACAGGGGCTCCTACTATGGCTACACCTTC,CASSPDRGSYYGYTF
TRBJ1-5,-,-,TRBV27,TGTGCCAGCAGTCTTGACCCGGGTCAGCCCCAGCATTTT,CASSLDPGQPQHF
TRBJ1-4,TRBD1,-,TRBV4-3,TGCGCCAGCAGCCAAGCATCAACCGGGACAGCGAATGAAAAACTGTTTTTT,CASSQASTGTANEKLFF
TRBJ1-1,-,-,TRBV28,TGTGCCAGCAGTTTATCGTCAGGGGCTGGTACTGAAGCTTTCTTT,CASSLSSGAGTEAFF
TRBJ1-3,TRBD1,-,TRBV28,TGTGCCAGCAGTGCCGTCCGGGACAGGGGCGCTCAATTT,CASSAVRDRGAQF
TRBJ2-1,-,once,TRBV24-1,TGTGCCACCAGTGACCAAGACAGATACTACAATGAGCAGTTCTTC,CATSDQDRYYNEQFF
TRBJ1-1,-,-,TRBV28,TGTGCCAGCAGTCCCCCAGGATTAAACACTGAAGCTTTCTTT,CASSPPGLNTEAFF
TRBJ2-7,-,-,TRBV7-8,TGTGCCAGCAGCCCCGCCTACGAGCAGTACTTC,CASSPAYEQYF
TRBJ1-6,-,-,TRBV7-9,TGTGCCAGCAGCCAGGTCGAAACGTATTCACCCCTCCACTTT,CASSQVETYSPLHF
TRBJ1-4,TRBD1,-,TRBV27,TGTGCCAGCAAAACTACCGGGACAAGAAGAGGACAGGATGAAAAACTGTTTTTT,CASKTTGTRRGQDEKLFF
TRBJ2-1,-,few,TRBV6-2/TRBV6-3,TGTGCCAGCAGTTACCCCCTCTATTACAATGAGCAGTTCTTC,CASSYPLYYNEQFF
TRBJ2-7,TRBD1,-,TRBV7-9,TGTGCCAGCAGCTCGAGCCGGGACAGCTCCTACGAGCAGTACTTC,CASSSSRDSSYEQYF
TRBJ2-5,TRBD2,-,TRBV5-1,TGCGCCAGCAGATACTCCGGGACTAGCGGGGGGGCAGAGACCCAGTACTTC,CASRYSGTSGGAETQYF
TRBJ1-1,TRBD1,-,TRBV28,TGTGCCAGCAGTTCTGGAACAGGGGGGATAGTAGCTTTCTTT,CASSSGTGGIVAFF
TRBJ2-3,TRBD2,-,TRBV7-9,TGTGCCAGCAGCTTAAGCGGGGGGGCTAGCACAGATACGCAGTATTTT,CASSLSGGASTDTQYF
TRBJ2-1,TRBD1,-,TRBV5-1,TGCGCCAGCAGCCCCGAGGGGGCAGTTTACAATGAGCAGTTCTTC,CASSPEGAVYNEQFF
TRBJ1-2,-,few,TRBV5-6,TGTGCCAGCAGCTTAGGCCAGGCAAACTATGGCTACACCTTC,CASSLGQANYGYTF
TRBJ2-3,TRBD1,once,TRBV5-1,TGCGCCAGCAGCTTGAGAGGGACAGAATTAGATACGCAGTATTTT,CASSLRGTELDTQYF
TRBJ2-4,TRBD2,-,TRBV6-5,TGTGCCACCTCGGGCGGGGGGAGTAACATTCAGTACTTC,CATSGGGSNIQYF
TRBJ1-4,TRBD1,once,TRBV18,TGTGCCAGCTCGGACAGGTGGAATGAAAAACTGTTTTTT,CASSDRWNEKLFF
TRBJ1-2,-,-,TRBV6-2/TRBV6-3,TGTGCCAGCAGCTCTGGGGCCTCCGGGGGCTACACCTTC,CASSSGASGGYTF
TRBJ2-5,-,-,TRBV28,TGTGCCAGCAGCTTGGGACAACCCCAAGAGACCCAGTACTTC,CASSLGQPQETQYF
TRBJ1-1,-,-,TRBV3-1/TRBV3-2,TGTGCCAGCCGGGGGGGTTCATCTGAAGCTTTCTTT,CASRGGSSEAFF
TRBJ2-7,TRBD1,-,TRBV3-1/TRBV3-2,TGTGCCAGCCGGCCGGGACAGGGGGCGCTTGAGCAGTACTTC,CASRPGQGALEQYF
TRBJ2-5,TRBD2,-,TRBV28,TGTGCCAGCAGCCCGACTAGCGGGGCCAGAGAGACCCAGTACTTC,CASSPTSGARETQYF
TRBJ2-7,TRBD2,-,TRBV4-1,TGCGCCAGCAGCCAGGGGACTAGCGGGGGGGCGTACGAGCAGTACTTC,CASSQGTSGGAYEQYF